A single sample is the source of the 16 T cell receptor beta chains below, sequenced in a study of OX40 agonist ivuxolimab in advanced cancers. The data were produced by immunoSEQ multiplex PCR, yet TCRdb's version contains in-frame clones alone and is incomplete. This table holds more than 75,000 clones, approximately 91% found once. Sequencing used CD4+ or CD8+ T cells sorted from blood, obtained in a trial of the OX40 agonist ivuxolimab. Every receptor here comes from an adult with an advanced solid tumor such as melanoma, head and neck, liver or kidney cancer.

This clone was detected a few times. This chain links TRBV19 with TRBJ2-5; 10 nucleotides agree with TRBD1. This CDR3 is 15 amino acids long. The V segment lost 1 base and the J segment 5 bases; nucleotides outside the gene matches: 4. Germline V gene sequence: CDR1 LNHDA, CDR2 SQIVND (reference sequence). CDR3 in amino acids: CASSIGTGGMETQYF. CDR3 sequence (DNA): TGTGCCAGTAGTATAGGGACAGGGGGTATGGAGACCCAGTACTTC.

The V gene is TRBV5-4, the J gene TRBJ1-2, with a weak D call TRBD1 (6 bases). CDR3 length: 15 residues. V was trimmed by 0 bases and J by 5 bases, leaving 14 bases between them. Germline values: CDR1 SGHNT, CDR2 YYREEE (reference sequence). The chain's CDR3 is CASSLGQGIFYGYTF. For the CDR3, the DNA is TGTGCCAGCAGCTTGGGCCAGGGGATATTTTATGGCTACACCTTC.

The chain couples TRBV25-1 to TRBJ1-5; no reliable D call. Trimming pared 3 bases from V and 6 bases from J, leaving 9 bases between. This CDR3 is 13 amino acids long. Looked up from germline, CDR1 is MGHDK and CDR2 is SYGVNS. Here the CDR3 DNA reads TGTGCCAGCAGTGATGGCGGAGGTCAGCCCCAGCATTTT. It translates to CASSDGGGQPQHF.

CDR3 in DNA: TGCGCCAGCAGCCAAGAGACCGCGAATACGCAGTATTTT. Translated, it gives CASSQETANTQYF. This chain connects TRBV4-3 to TRBJ2-3; no firm D call. CDR1 and CDR2 (germline): LGHNA, YSLEER. The CDR3 contains 13 residues. Between the trimmed V and J ends, which lost 0 bases and 7 bases, there was a span of 8 bases.

The genes are TRBV19 and TRBJ1-5, with D unclear. CDR3 length: 14 amino acids. The germline V gene encodes CDR1 LNHDA and CDR2 SQIVND (reference sequence). Trimming shortened V by 2 bases and J by 3 bases, and 8 bases separated the two germline ends. CDR3 nucleotide sequence: TGTGCCAGTAGTATATTGGAAATCAATCAGCCCCAGCATTTT. As protein: CASSILEINQPQHF.

V is TRBV5-1 and J is TRBJ2-3; 9 nucleotides match TRBD2. Germline CDR1 reads SGHRS; CDR2 reads YFSETQ. Trimming at V came to 0 bases and at J to 2 bases, leaving 4 bases not matched to a gene. The CDR3 has 16 residues. Here the CDR3 DNA reads TGCGCCAGCAGCTTGGTTCAGCGGGGGGCCACAGATACGCAGTATTTT. It codes for CASSLVQRGATDTQYF.

The table lists this clone with a count of one. The rearrangement joins TRBV5-4 to TRBJ2-2; 13 bases agree with TRBD2. V dropped 2 bases and J dropped 5; count of bases not matched to a gene: 6. Germline CDR1 reads SGHNT; CDR2 reads YYREEE (reference sequence). The CDR3 covers 17 residues. CDR3 sequence reads: CASSFKWTSGSTGELFF. CDR3 nucleotides: TGTGCCAGCAGCTTTAAGTGGACTAGCGGGAGTACCGGGGAGCTGTTTTTT.

The chain carries TRBV2 and TRBJ2-2; 9 nucleotides agree with TRBD1. V shed 7 bases and J 1 base; nucleotides not matched to a gene: 4. The CDR3 has 15 residues. Germline CDR1 and CDR2: SNHLY and FYNNEI. The CDR3, as DNA: TGTGCCAGCACGGGACAGGGACTGAACACCGGGGAGCTGTTTTTT. Protein: CASTGQGLNTGELFF.

The V and J genes are TRBV5-1 and TRBJ1-6; 9 nucleotides line up with TRBD1. V lost 0 bases and J lost 8; bases outside the gene matches: 0. Germline CDR1 SGHRS, CDR2 YFSETQ. This CDR3 has 14 residues. The CDR3 loop reads CASSLGTGDSPLHF. For the CDR3, the DNA is TGCGCCAGCAGCTTGGGGACAGGGGATTCACCCCTCCACTTT. The variable domain in full, with the rest retrieved from reference TRBV5-1 and TRBJ1-6, is KAGVTQTPRYLIKTRGQQVTLSCSPISGHRSVSWYQQTPGQGLQFLFEYFSETQRNKGNFPGRFSGRQFSNSRSEMNVSTLELGDSALYLCASSLGTGDSPLHFGNGTRLTVT.

This chain joins TRBV29-1 and TRBJ2-1, with 12 bases matching TRBD2. Per germline, CDR1 SQVTM and CDR2 ANQGSEA. V lost 8 bases and J lost 7; bases outside the gene matches: 9. The CDR3 is 14 residues long. CDR3 coding DNA: TGCAGCCTCCTGACTAGCGGGAGTCCGAATGAGCAGTTCTTC. This codes for CSLLTSGSPNEQFF.

This chain connects TRBV2 to TRBJ1-2, with D possibly being TRBD1 (6 bases). V lost 4 bases and J lost 2, with 14 bases in between. The germline CDR1 and CDR2 sequences are SNHLY and FYNNEI. The CDR3 extends over 15 amino acids. In DNA, the CDR3 is TGTGCCAGCAGTGCTACAGGGAGGCCGAACTATGGCTACACCTTC. Translating gives CASSATGRPNYGYTF.

This rearrangement joins TRBV7-2 to TRBJ2-4; D tentatively fits TRBD1 or TRBD2 (5 bases each). This CDR3 has 17 amino acids. V was cut by 5 bases and J by 2 bases, with 19 bases left in between. CDR1 is SGHTA and CDR2 is FQGNSA in the germline V gene. The CDR3: CASSQRGGEGTKNIQYF. CDR3 sequence (DNA): TGTGCCAGCAGCCAGCGTGGGGGTGAAGGGACCAAAAACATTCAGTACTTC. The complete variable domain, with remaining parts taken from reference TRBV7-2 and TRBJ2-4, reads GAGVSQSPSNKVTEKGKDVELRCDPISGHTALYWYRQSLGQGLEFLIYFQGNSAPDKSGLPSDRFSAERTGGSVSTLTIQRTQQEDSAVYLCASSQRGGEGTKNIQYFGAGTRLSVL.

The CDR3 reads CASSLDGARTFF. The CDR3 DNA is TGTGCCAGCAGCTTAGATGGCGCGCGGACGTTCTTC. The V gene is TRBV7-2, the J gene TRBJ2-1; no reliable D call. Germline-derived CDR1 and CDR2 are SGHTA and FQGNSA. The CDR3 has 12 residues. Trimming cost V 1 base and J 15 bases, with 13 bases left between them.

The chain has TRBV7-9 and TRBJ1-3; 10 bases align to TRBD1. Germline CDR1 SEHNR, CDR2 FQNEAQ (reference sequence). The junction had 4 bases not matched to a gene; V was cut back by 6 bases and J by 5 bases. This CDR3 has 14 amino acids. The chain's CDR3 is CASRGQGDRNTIYF. DNA for the CDR3: TGTGCCAGCAGAGGACAGGGGGATAGAAACACCATATATTTT.

The chain couples TRBV2 to TRBJ2-7; no clear D gene. V lost 3 bases and J 6 bases, leaving 9 bases between the germline ends. Germline V CDR1 and CDR2: SNHLY, FYNNEI. The CDR3 totals 12 residues. DNA of the CDR3: TGTGCCAGCAGTGATCTGGGGATCGAGCAGTACTTC. Protein sequence: CASSDLGIEQYF.

The rearrangement joins TRBV18 to TRBJ1-4; D is unresolved. CDR1 and CDR2 from the germline V gene are KGHSH and LQKENI. Deletions cut 6 bases from V and 8 bases from J, with 10 bases between. The length of the CDR3 is 12 residues. As DNA, the CDR3 is TGTGCCAGCTCGCAGCCGGACGAAAAACTGTTTTTT. This encodes CASSQPDEKLFF.